This TCR beta chain stems from a study of response to subunit inactivated influenza vaccine. Details on this clonotype: Antigen unknown.

From the RT-PCR reads, TCRdb called clonotypes with MiXCR, one entry per CDR3 protein. This table has roughly 790,000 distinct CDR3 sequences, about 20% appearing once. Findings and caveats of the study: T cells newly recruited by each seasonal influenza vaccination are few, the authors suggested.

This TCR was sampled from a middle-aged man who received an inactivated influenza vaccine. The sample was PBMCs from blood, taken 5 days after vaccination.

This CDR3 is CASRVGYARYEAFF. The CDR3 DNA sequence: TGTGCCAGCAGAGTAGGATATGCCAGGTATGAAGCTTTCTTT. This chain connects TRBV6-2 or TRBV6-3 to TRBJ1-1; D unresolved. Germline V gives CDR1 MNHEY, CDR2 SVGEGT. The V and J ends lost 6 bases and 7 bases respectively, with 18 bases between them. The CDR3 runs 14 residues.